This TCR beta chain was recorded in a study of identical twins (dated by TCRdb to the mid-2010s). Regarding the study in general: TCR alpha and beta repertoires from monozygotic twins, unrelated adults of various ages and cord blood were deep-sequenced to test whether fetal clonotypes persist. To rule out contamination, the twin experiments were replicated at different times with different library preparation protocols.

Library construction relied on 5' RACE. Sequencing instrument: Illumina HiSeq 2000. Template switching added a universal primer binding site, and the final cDNA carried a unique molecular identifier that allowed TCR cDNA molecules to be counted accurately. Specific primers in the conserved constant-segment region were used to synthesize first-strand cDNA for the TCR alpha and beta chains. To control for contamination, every cDNA library carried two barcodes: a SMART-Mk sample barcode plus Illumina barcodes. TruSeq adapter sequences and Illumina sample barcodes were added in two successive PCR steps. The TCR alpha and beta cDNA libraries were sequenced on the Illumina HiSeq platform using custom primers. Regarding the original processing steps: Raw reads were processed with MiGEC to extract unique molecular identifiers, and MiXCR was used to determine CDR3 positions. For each individual, recombination models were inferred using an EM algorithm with the repgenHMM and IGoR tools. Shared clonotype analysis was performed with the tcR package in R, normalizing sharing by the product of cloneset sizes. To study raw recombination free of thymic and clonal selection effects, out-of-frame nonproductive sequences were analyzed. TCRdb trimmed the raw reads at Q25, called clones with MiXCR and kept productive beta chains. Each CDR3 protein gets just one entry, which takes the most common genes and DNA from the rows behind it. Clone size and V and J calls follow TCRdb, not the original study. The sample profile shows some 1,600,000 distinct CDR3 sequences; about 31% of them were found once. About 0.25% of the sample comes from the top ten.

As to this clonotype: This clone's antigen is unknown. Base quality data are lacking; no much larger clone is found one base away.

Broad study findings and their caveats: Out-of-frame TCR alpha sequences shared between twins showed an excess of low generation-probability sequences compared with coincidental sharing between unrelated individuals. Invariant T cells such as MAIT and iNKT could partly confound zero-insertion analyses, though diverse VJ usage argued against this for most clonotypes. In monozygotic twins, out-of-frame TCR alpha sharing was systematically underestimated by recombination models, although the models agreed with sharing between unrelated individuals. Abundant cord blood beta clonotypes carried fewer insertions; young adult naive repertoires showed a weaker similar trend, while memory repertoires showed none. Because the same donors could not be followed over many years, the conclusions depended on cross-sectional statistical analysis. In beta out-of-frame sequences, excess twin sharing was weaker, because having fewer shared sequences lowered the signal-to-noise ratio.

All donors were healthy Caucasians. The germline V gene provides CDR1 SQVTM and CDR2 ANQGSEA. From the cysteine up to the phenylalanine, the CDR3 has a length of 15 residues. The only DNA kept is the CDR3, 45 bases in frame from the first base. V is cut back by 0 bases and J by 11 bases, with 6 bases in the junction unmatched. Recombination joined TRBV29-1 with TRBJ2-5, with 16 bases in between that match TRBD2. The sequenced material came from cord blood. The receptor's source is a newborn girl in good health. The nucleotides read TGCAGCGTTGAAGAAGGGACTAGCGGGAGGGGTGAGCAGTACTTC. This gives the protein CSVEEGTSGRGEQYF.